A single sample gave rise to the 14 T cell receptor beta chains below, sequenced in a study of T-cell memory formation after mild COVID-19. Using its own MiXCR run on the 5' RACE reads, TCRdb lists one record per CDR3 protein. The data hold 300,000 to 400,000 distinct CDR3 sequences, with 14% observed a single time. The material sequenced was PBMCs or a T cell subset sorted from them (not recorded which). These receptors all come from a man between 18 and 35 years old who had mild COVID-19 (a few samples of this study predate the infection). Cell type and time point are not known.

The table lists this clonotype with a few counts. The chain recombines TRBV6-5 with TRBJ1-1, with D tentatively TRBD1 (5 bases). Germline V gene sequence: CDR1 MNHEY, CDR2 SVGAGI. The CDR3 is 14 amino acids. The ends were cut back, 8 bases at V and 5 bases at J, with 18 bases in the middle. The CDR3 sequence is CASGSRERRTEAFF. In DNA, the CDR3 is TGTGCCAGCGGCTCCAGGGAGAGAAGGACTGAAGCTTTCTTT.

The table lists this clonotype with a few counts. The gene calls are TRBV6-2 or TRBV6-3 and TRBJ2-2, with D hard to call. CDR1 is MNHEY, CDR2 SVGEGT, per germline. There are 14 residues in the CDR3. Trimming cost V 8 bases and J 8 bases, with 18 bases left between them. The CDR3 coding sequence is TGTGCCAGCGGGGAACCAAACGCGGTAGGGGAGCTGTTTTTT. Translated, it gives CASGEPNAVGELFF.

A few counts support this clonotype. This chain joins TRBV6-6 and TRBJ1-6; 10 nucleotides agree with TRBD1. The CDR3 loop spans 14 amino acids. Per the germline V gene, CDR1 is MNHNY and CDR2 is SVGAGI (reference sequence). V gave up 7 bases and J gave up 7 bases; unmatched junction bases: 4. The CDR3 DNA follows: TGTGCCAGCATCCGACAGGGGGCAAATTCACCCCTCCACTTT. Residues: CASIRQGANSPLHF.

The CDR3 nucleotides are TGTGCCAGCAGTTACTCGACTAGCTACAATGAGCAGTTCTTC. As protein: CASSYSTSYNEQFF. V gene TRBV6-2 or TRBV6-3 combines with J gene TRBJ2-1; possible D gene TRBD2, 6 bases. CDR1 is MNHEY and CDR2 is SVGEGT in the germline V gene. V lost 0 bases and J 3 bases, leaving 6 bases between the germline ends. This CDR3 contains 14 residues.

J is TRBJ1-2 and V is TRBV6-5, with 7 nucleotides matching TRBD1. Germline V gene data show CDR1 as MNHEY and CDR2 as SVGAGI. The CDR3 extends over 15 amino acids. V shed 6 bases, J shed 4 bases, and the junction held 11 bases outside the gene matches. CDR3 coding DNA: TGTGCCAGCAGCCGCCGACAGGGATATGCCTATGGCTACACCTTC. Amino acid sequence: CASSRRQGYAYGYTF.

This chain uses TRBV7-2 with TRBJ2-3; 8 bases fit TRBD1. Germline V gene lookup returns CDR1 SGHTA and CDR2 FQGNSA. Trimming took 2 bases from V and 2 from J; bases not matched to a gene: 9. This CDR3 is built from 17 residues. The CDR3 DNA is TGTGCCAGCAGCTTAACACCCGTGACAGGGGCCACAGATACGCAGTATTTT. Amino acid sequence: CASSLTPVTGATDTQYF.

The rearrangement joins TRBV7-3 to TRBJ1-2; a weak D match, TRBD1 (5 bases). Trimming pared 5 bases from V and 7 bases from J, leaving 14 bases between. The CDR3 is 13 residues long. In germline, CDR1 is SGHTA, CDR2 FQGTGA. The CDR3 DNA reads TGTGCCAGCAGCCCCGGACAAGGAATTGGCTACACCTTC. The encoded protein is CASSPGQGIGYTF.

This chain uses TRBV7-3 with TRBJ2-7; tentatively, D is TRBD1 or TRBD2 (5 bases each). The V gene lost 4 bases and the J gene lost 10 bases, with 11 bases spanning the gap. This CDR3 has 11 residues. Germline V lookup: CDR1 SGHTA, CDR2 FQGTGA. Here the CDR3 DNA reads TGTGCCAGCAGCTCCGGACGGGACCAGTACTTC. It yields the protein CASSSGRDQYF.

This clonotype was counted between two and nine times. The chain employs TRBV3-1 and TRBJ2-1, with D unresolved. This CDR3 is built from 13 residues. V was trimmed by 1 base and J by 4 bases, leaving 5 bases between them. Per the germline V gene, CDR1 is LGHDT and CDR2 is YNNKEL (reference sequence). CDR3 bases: TGTGCCAGCAGCCAAGTAACTTACAATGAGCAGTTCTTC. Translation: CASSQVTYNEQFF.

CDR3 sequence: CASRPTGQGAGYTF. DNA for the CDR3: TGTGCCAGCAGGCCAACAGGGCAAGGTGCTGGCTACACCTTC. The chain recombines TRBV27 with TRBJ1-2; perhaps TRBD1 as D (6 bases). Per the germline V gene, CDR1 is MNHEY and CDR2 is SMNVEV (reference sequence). Trimming removed 6 bases at V and 7 bases at J, with 18 bases between. The CDR3 totals 14 residues.

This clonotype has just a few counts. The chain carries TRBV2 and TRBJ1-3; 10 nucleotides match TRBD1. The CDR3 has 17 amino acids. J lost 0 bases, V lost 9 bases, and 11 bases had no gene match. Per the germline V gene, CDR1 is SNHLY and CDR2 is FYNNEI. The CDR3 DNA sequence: TGTGCCAGACGGGACAGGGGTCCCCTTTTCTCTGGAAACACCATATATTTT. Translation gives CARRDRGPLFSGNTIYF. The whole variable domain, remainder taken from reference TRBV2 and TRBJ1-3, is EPEVTQTPSHQVTQMGQEVILRCVPISNHLYFYWYRQILGQKVEFLVSFYNNEISEKSEIFDDQFSVERPDGSNFTLKIRSTKLEDSAMYFCARRDRGPLFSGNTIYFGEGSWLTVV.

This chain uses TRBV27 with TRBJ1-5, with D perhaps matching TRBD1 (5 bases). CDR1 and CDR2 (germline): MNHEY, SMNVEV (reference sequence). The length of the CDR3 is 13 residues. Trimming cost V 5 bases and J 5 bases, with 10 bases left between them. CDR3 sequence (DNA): TGTGCCAGCAGTCCGGGGCCTTATCAGCCCCAGCATTTT. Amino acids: CASSPGPYQPQHF.

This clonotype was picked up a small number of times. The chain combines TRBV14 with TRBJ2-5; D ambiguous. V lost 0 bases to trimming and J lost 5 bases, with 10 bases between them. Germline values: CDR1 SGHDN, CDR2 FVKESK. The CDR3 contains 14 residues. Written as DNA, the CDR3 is TGTGCCAGCAGCCAAGACGCAGGACGGGAGACCCAGTACTTC. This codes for CASSQDAGRETQYF.

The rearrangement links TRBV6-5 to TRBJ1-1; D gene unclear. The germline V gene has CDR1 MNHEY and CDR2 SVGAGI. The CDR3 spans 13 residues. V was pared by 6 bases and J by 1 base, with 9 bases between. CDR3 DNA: TGTGCCAGCAGGGAACCTAGGAACACTGAAGCTTTCTTT. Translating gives CASREPRNTEAFF.